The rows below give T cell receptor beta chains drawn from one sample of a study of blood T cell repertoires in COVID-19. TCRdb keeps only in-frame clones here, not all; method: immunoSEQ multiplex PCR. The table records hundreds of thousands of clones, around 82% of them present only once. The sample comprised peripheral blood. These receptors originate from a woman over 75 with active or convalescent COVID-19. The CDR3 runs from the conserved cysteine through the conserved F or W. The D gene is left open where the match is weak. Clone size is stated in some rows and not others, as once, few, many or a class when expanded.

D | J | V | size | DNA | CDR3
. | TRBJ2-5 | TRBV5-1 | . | TGCGCCAGCAGCTTGGGCGGGTTCCGGGAGTTAGAGACCCAGTACTTC | CASSLGGFRELETQYF
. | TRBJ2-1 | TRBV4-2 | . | TGTGCCAGCAGCCAAGAAAAGCGCTATGAGCAGTTCTTC | CASSQEKRYEQFF
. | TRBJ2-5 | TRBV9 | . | TGTGCCAGCAGCGTCTCCCAGGGTACGGAGACCCAGTACTTC | CASSVSQGTETQYF
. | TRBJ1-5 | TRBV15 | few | TGTGCCACCAGCAGAGACAGGGCCCTTAAGCCCCAGCATTTT | CATSRDRALKPQHF
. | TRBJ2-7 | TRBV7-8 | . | TGTGCCAGCAGCCGAGACGGGTACGAGCAGTACTTC | CASSRDGYEQYF
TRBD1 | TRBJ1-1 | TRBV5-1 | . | TGCGCCAGCTTTAAGACAGGGATGGACACTGAAGCTTTCTTT | CASFKTGMDTEAFF
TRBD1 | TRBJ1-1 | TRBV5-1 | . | TGCGCCAGCAGCCCGGAGACAGGGCGACCTGAAGCTTTCTTT | CASSPETGRPEAFF
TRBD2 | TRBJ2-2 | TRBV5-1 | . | TGCGCCAGCAGCTCTGGACTAGCGGGGGTCGGGTCCGGGGAGCTGTTTTTT | CASSSGLAGVGSGELFF
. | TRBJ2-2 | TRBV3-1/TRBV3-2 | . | TGTGCCAGCAGAGCGGACAGTTATACCGGGGAGCTGTTTTTT | CASRADSYTGELFF
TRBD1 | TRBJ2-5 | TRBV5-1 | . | TGCGCCAGCAGCGAACGGACAGGGGACTTCCCAGAGACCCAGTACTTC | CASSERTGDFPETQYF